This T cell receptor (beta chain) is drawn from a study of Graves' ophthalmopathy and Graves' hyperthyroidism. Regarding the study as a whole: The model flagged ophthalmopathy progression at more than 60% sensitivity and 72% to 75% specificity.

From RNA, the CDR3 regions of TCR beta chains were amplified and sequenced. Scientists carried out first-round RT-PCR using HTBI primers and then a second-round multiplex PCR. TCRdb fed the multiplex PCR reads into MiXCR, producing one record per CDR3 protein. The sample carries around 1.1 million distinct CDR3 sequences, about 35% recorded once. The CDR3 is 14 residues long. The V and J ends lost 4 bases and 4 bases respectively, with 10 bases between them. Per the germline V gene, CDR1 is LGHNA and CDR2 is YNFKEQ. Concerning this clonotype itself: Antigen specificity is unknown.

The chain carries TRBV4-2 and TRBJ2-2, with a tentative D call TRBD1 (6 bases). This TCR derives from an adult man with Graves' hyperthyroidism. Sequenced input: peripheral blood or thyroid tissue (not recorded which). CDR3 residues: CASSPRQVTGELFF. CDR3 in DNA: TGTGCCAGCAGCCCACGACAGGTCACCGGGGAGCTGTTTTTT.